What follows describes a single T cell receptor (beta chain). The antigen remains unidentified. PCR was performed using 60 Vbeta and 13 Jbeta primers. Sequencing was performed with immunoSEQ multiplex PCR; in TCRdb, only in-frame clones are kept and a portion is missing. The table has about 160,000 clones, approximately 70% seen once; the top ten hold 6% to 7.5%. The data were taken from a study of cytomegalovirus exposure and HLA in healthy donors. Study outcomes and limitations: Rare TCR sequences dominated, though some public TCRs recurred in many donors.

Trimming took 4 bases from V and 1 from J, leaving 14 bases between them. Germline lookup yields CDR1 SGHRS and CDR2 YFSETQ. The CDR3 totals 15 residues. The sequence was obtained from a man aged 40-49 years in good health and CMV-seropositive. Source material: PBMCs. The J gene is TRBJ2-5, the V gene TRBV5-1, with TRBD2 as a possible D gene (6 bases). The CDR3 loop is CASSPGGTLQETQYF. The CDR3 region has the DNA TGCGCCAGCAGCCCTGGGGGGACCCTCCAAGAGACCCAGTACTTC.